This TCR beta chain was identified during a study of blood T cell repertoires in COVID-19. Study in general: From the United States, Italy and Spain came samples of acute and convalescent COVID-19.

The V and J ends lost 5 bases and 8 bases respectively, with 22 bases between them. This CDR3 region has 16 residues. CDR1 and CDR2 (germline): SGHAT, FQNNGV. Original methodology: Nucleated cell counts were estimated from reference gene primer amplification. Only in-frame clones appear in the TCRdb table, and some are missing; sequencing was by immunoSEQ multiplex PCR. V and J calls and clone size come straight from that table; D and trimming were deduced from the DNA. The data contain about 270,000 clones, approximately 87% of them seen just once; the ten biggest clones take up roughly 12%. The V gene is TRBV11-2, the J gene TRBJ2-1, with D perhaps TRBD1 (5 bases). The sequence was obtained from a woman between 25 and 40 years old with COVID-19, enrolled during active disease. The sample consisted of peripheral blood. Written as DNA, the CDR3 is TGTGCCAGCAGCCCCGGCGACAGCCATATCGTGGATGAGCAGTTCTTC. This gives the protein CASSPGDSHIVDEQFF.